The next 27 T cell receptor beta chains were all read from a single sample in a study of blood T cell repertoires in COVID-19. TCRdb's table, derived via immunoSEQ multiplex PCR, lists solely in-frame clones and lacks some. The sample includes roughly 320,000 clones, around nine tenths of them seen just once. Input material: peripheral blood. The receptors stem from a man between 70 and 80 years old with acute or convalescent COVID-19.

This clone was detected only once. The genes are TRBV6-2 or TRBV6-3 and TRBJ1-5; TRBD1 matches 12 bases. The germline V gene has CDR1 MNHEY and CDR2 SVGEGT. J lost 2 bases, V lost 5 bases, and 10 bases had no gene match. This CDR3 region has 18 residues. CDR3 protein: CASSRDRGQVFRNQPQHF. CDR3 nucleotide sequence: TGTGCCAGCAGTCGGGACAGGGGGCAAGTTTTTCGCAATCAGCCCCAGCATTTT.

J is TRBJ2-5 and V is TRBV3-1 (or the pseudogene TRBV3-2); 8 nucleotides agree with TRBD2. Trimming took 5 bases from V and 4 from J; bases not matched to a gene: 6. The CDR3 consists of 14 residues. Germline V gene lookup returns CDR1 LGHDT and CDR2 YNNKEL (reference sequence). Here the CDR3 reads CASSTSGGRETQYF. The CDR3 DNA reads TGTGCCAGCAGCACGAGCGGGGGCAGAGAGACCCAGTACTTC.

CDR3 sequence (DNA): TGTGCCAGCAGCCCGTCGGGGGATACGCAGTATTTT. As protein: CASSPSGDTQYF. The rearrangement uses TRBV4-2 and TRBJ2-3, with D tentatively TRBD2 (5 bases). The ends were cut back, 4 bases at V and 6 bases at J, with 8 bases in the middle. CDR1 and CDR2 from the germline V gene are LGHNA and YNFKEQ. CDR3 length: 12 amino acids.

There are a few counts of this clone. The rearrangement links TRBV2 to TRBJ2-2, with D tentatively TRBD2 (6 bases). The CDR3 spans 15 residues. Per germline, CDR1 SNHLY and CDR2 FYNNEI. V was shortened by 5 bases and J by 3 bases, with 13 bases between the two germline ends. Written as DNA, the CDR3 is TGTGCCAGCAGTCCAGAGGAGGGATACACCGGGGAGCTGTTTTTT. It codes for CASSPEEGYTGELFF.

The chain has TRBV5-6 and TRBJ2-7, with 7 bases matching TRBD1. The germline CDR1 and CDR2 sequences are SGHDT and YYEEEE. CDR3 length: 13 amino acids. V was pared by 0 bases and J by 4 bases, with 1 base of the junction left unmatched. The CDR3 loop reads CASSLVTGYEQYF. As DNA, the CDR3 is TGTGCCAGCAGCTTGGTGACAGGGTACGAGCAGTACTTC. Using reference TRBV5-6 and TRBJ2-7 for the parts outside the CDR3, the full variable domain is DAGVTQSPTHLIKTRGQQVTLRCSPKSGHDTVSWYQQALGQGPQFIFQYYEEEERQRGNFPDRFSGHQFPNYSSELNVNALLLGDSALYLCASSLVTGYEQYFGPGTRLTVT.

This clone appeared a single time. The rearrangement joins TRBV3-1 (or the pseudogene TRBV3-2) to TRBJ1-1; D is uncertain. V shed 1 base and J shed 4 bases, with 13 bases lying between them. The CDR3 totals 15 residues. Germline V CDR1 and CDR2: LGHDT, YNNKEL (reference sequence). The CDR3 DNA is TGTGCCAGCAGCCAAGTTACCAGTCTGGCCACTGAAGCTTTCTTT. Translated: CASSQVTSLATEAFF.

This clone was seen only a few times. The genes are TRBV5-1 and TRBJ2-2, with 10 positions matching TRBD1. V was clipped by 2 bases and J by 4 bases; unmatched bases: 2. Germline values: CDR1 SGHRS, CDR2 YFSETQ. This CDR3 is built from 15 residues. The CDR3 loop is CASSLRTGGTGELFF. For the CDR3, the DNA is TGCGCCAGCAGCTTAAGGACAGGGGGCACCGGGGAGCTGTTTTTT.

The rearrangement joins TRBV3-1 (or the pseudogene TRBV3-2) to TRBJ1-1; D gene unclear. The germline V gene has CDR1 LGHDT and CDR2 YNNKEL (reference sequence). The CDR3 loop spans 13 amino acids. The V end was cut by 6 bases, the J end by 11 bases, with 19 bases between. The DNA of the CDR3 is TGTGCCAGCAGTCAACACGGCGGCGCATGGGCTTTCTTT. It encodes CASSQHGGAWAFF.

This clone is a singleton in its sample. The V call is TRBV2, the J call TRBJ2-3; TRBD2 matches 14 bases. This CDR3 has 16 amino acids. Germline CDR1 SNHLY, CDR2 FYNNEI. Losses at the gene ends were 4 bases for V and 1 base for J; bases not matched to a gene: 1. The CDR3 protein is CASSGGLAGGTDTQYF. CDR3 bases: TGTGCCAGCAGTGGGGGACTAGCGGGGGGCACAGATACGCAGTATTTT.

This clone was seen once. V and J are TRBV5-4 and TRBJ2-3; the match to TRBD2 covers 7 bases. V lost 6 bases to trimming and J lost 6 bases; unmatched junction nucleotides: 10. The CDR3 runs to 14 residues. Germline CDR1 is SGHNT and CDR2 is YYREEE (reference sequence). CDR3 amino acids: CASKWWEGADTQYF. The CDR3 DNA is TGTGCCAGCAAATGGTGGGAGGGCGCGGATACGCAGTATTTT.

The V gene is TRBV7-9, the J gene TRBJ2-5; a possible D gene is TRBD1 (6 bases). Germline V gene sequence: CDR1 SEHNR, CDR2 FQNEAQ (reference sequence). The CDR3 contains 17 residues. Deletions cut 5 bases from V and 5 bases from J, with 24 bases between. CDR3 nucleotide sequence: TGTGCCAGCAGCCAAAAATTTCGGACAGTTAGTCAGGAGACCCAGTACTTC. Encoded protein: CASSQKFRTVSQETQYF.

The genes are TRBV20-1 and TRBJ2-3, with D perhaps matching TRBD2 (6 bases). This CDR3 is 16 amino acids long. The germline gives CDR1 DFQATT, CDR2 SNEGSKA (reference sequence). V was trimmed by 3 bases and J by 7 bases, leaving 23 bases between them. The CDR3 protein is CSASLGGETYLNTQYF. As DNA, the CDR3 is TGCAGTGCTAGTCTGGGAGGCGAAACGTACCTAAATACGCAGTATTTT.

The V and J genes are TRBV5-4 and TRBJ2-1; D is perhaps TRBD2 (6 bases). Germline V lookup: CDR1 SGHNT, CDR2 YYREEE (reference sequence). The CDR3 runs to 13 residues. V lost 4 bases and J lost 9, with 14 bases in between. The DNA of the CDR3 is TGTGCCAGCAGCCCCGGGGGTCAACGTGAGCAGTTCTTC. Translated, it gives CASSPGGQREQFF.

V usage is TRBV5-5 and J usage is TRBJ1-1; tentatively, D is TRBD1 (6 bases). Deletions cut 4 bases from V and 4 bases from J, with 17 bases between. The CDR3 is made up of 15 amino acids. CDR1 is SGHKS, CDR2 YYEKEE, per germline (reference sequence). The CDR3 protein is CASSPVDRSITEAFF. The DNA of the CDR3 is TGTGCCAGCAGCCCTGTTGACAGGTCAATCACTGAAGCTTTCTTT. Supplemented by reference TRBV5-5 and TRBJ1-1, the full variable domain reads DAGVTQSPTHLIKTRGQQVTLRCSPISGHKSVSWYQQVLGQGPQFIFQYYEKEERGRGNFPDRFSARQFPNYSSELNVNALLLGDSALYLCASSPVDRSITEAFFGQGTRLTVV.

V usage is TRBV6-5 and J usage is TRBJ2-4; weak D call: TRBD1 (5 bases). V was trimmed by 0 bases and J by 6 bases, leaving 12 bases between them. CDR3 size: 15 residues. Germline loops: CDR1 MNHEY, CDR2 SVGAGI. CDR3 in DNA: TGTGCCAGCAGTTACTCGAGGTGGGGCAGAAACATTCAGTACTTC. This codes for CASSYSRWGRNIQYF.

This clone turned up a few times. The V gene is TRBV27, the J gene TRBJ2-7; TRBD2 matches at 10 bases. V was pared by 0 bases and J by 2 bases, with 4 bases of the junction left unmatched. The CDR3 has 16 residues. CDR1 is MNHEY, CDR2 SMNVEV, per germline (reference sequence). The CDR3 reads CASSLSSGRGPYEQYF. The CDR3 DNA sequence: TGTGCCAGCAGTTTATCGAGCGGGAGGGGCCCCTACGAGCAGTACTTC.

CDR3 sequence: CASSLGTGANEKLFF. Here the CDR3 DNA reads TGCGCCAGCAGCTTGGGGACAGGCGCTAATGAAAAACTGTTTTTT. The chain couples TRBV5-1 to TRBJ1-4; 7 bases match TRBD1. With V trimmed by 0 bases and J by 3 bases, 2 bases remained unmatched. This CDR3 comprises 15 residues. The germline V gene encodes CDR1 SGHRS and CDR2 YFSETQ.

This chain uses TRBV6-5 with TRBJ1-5, with 9 bases matching TRBD1. The length of the CDR3 is 14 residues. The germline V gene has CDR1 MNHEY and CDR2 SVGAGI. With V trimmed by 5 bases and J by 5 bases, 4 bases remained unmatched. In DNA form, the CDR3 reads TGTGCCAGCAGTCTAGACAGGGGGTATCAGCCCCAGCATTTT. Translating it yields CASSLDRGYQPQHF.

The J gene is TRBJ1-1, the V gene TRBV5-1; D is unclear. Germline V gene data show CDR1 as SGHRS and CDR2 as YFSETQ. The length of the CDR3 is 13 residues. V was shortened by 0 bases and J by 3 bases, with 6 bases between the two germline ends. The CDR3 loop reads CASSLVPDTEAFF. CDR3 DNA: TGCGCCAGCAGCTTGGTGCCGGACACTGAAGCTTTCTTT.

This chain links TRBV29-1 with TRBJ1-1; D remains ambiguous. CDR1 is SQVTM and CDR2 is ANQGSEA in the germline V gene. This CDR3 spans 12 amino acids. The V end lost 6 bases, the J end lost 3 bases, and 11 bases lay between the germline ends. The DNA of the CDR3 is TGCAGCGTGGGAGGCTCCCACACTGAAGCTTTCTTT. Amino acids: CSVGGSHTEAFF.

The chain uses TRBV19 and TRBJ2-7; D possibly corresponds to TRBD2 (5 bases). V was trimmed by 6 bases and J by 5 bases, leaving 5 bases between them. The CDR3 extends over 10 amino acids. CDR1 is LNHDA and CDR2 is SQIVND in the germline V gene (reference sequence). CDR3 protein: CASSGDEQYF. CDR3 DNA: TGTGCCAGTAGCGGGGACGAGCAGTACTTC.

V and J are TRBV5-1 and TRBJ1-3; D gene uncertain. Trimming removed 3 bases from V and 4 bases from J, with 17 bases in between. The CDR3 totals 16 residues. Germline CDR1 is SGHRS and CDR2 is YFSETQ. CDR3 sequence reads: CASSYSAVNSGNTIYF. CDR3 nucleotides: TGCGCCAGCAGCTACTCCGCGGTTAACTCCGGAAACACCATATATTTT.

The chain combines TRBV5-5 with TRBJ2-3, with TRBD2 matching 12 bases. The CDR3 totals 16 residues. V lost 0 bases and J lost 10; bases outside the gene matches: 9. Germline V gene data show CDR1 as SGHKS and CDR2 as YYEKEE (reference sequence). CDR3 sequence: CASSLVELAGGSAQYF. The CDR3 coding sequence is TGTGCCAGCAGCTTGGTGGAACTAGCGGGAGGTAGCGCGCAGTATTTT.

This chain uses TRBV6-5 with TRBJ2-3; 7 bases fit TRBD2. The CDR3 is made up of 12 amino acids. The germline gives CDR1 MNHEY, CDR2 SVGAGI. Losses at the gene ends were 10 bases for V and 2 bases for J; bases not matched to a gene: 3. CDR3 coding DNA: TGTGCCACCCGGGGGGACACAGATACGCAGTATTTT. This codes for CATRGDTDTQYF.

This clone appeared a few times. The sample carries other DNA sequences with the same CDR3. The CDR3 here is CASSQDSGGNYGYTF. CDR3 coding DNA: TGTGCCAGCAGCCAAGACTCGGGGGGTAACTATGGCTACACCTTC. This chain uses TRBV3-1 (or the pseudogene TRBV3-2) with TRBJ1-2; weak D call: TRBD1 (5 bases). From germline, CDR1 is LGHDT and CDR2 YNNKEL (reference sequence). The V end lost 0 bases, the J end lost 1 base, and 9 bases lay between the germline ends. This CDR3 is 15 amino acids long.

Regarding this clone: Other DNA sequences of this sample code for an identical CDR3. The rearrangement links TRBV28 to TRBJ1-2; 7 nucleotides match TRBD1. J lost 7 bases, V lost 4 bases, and 3 bases had no gene match. Germline loops: CDR1 MDHEN, CDR2 SYDVKM. The CDR3 loop spans 12 amino acids. For the CDR3, the DNA is TGTGCCAGCAGTTCAGGGGGTCTTGGCTACACCTTC. Protein sequence: CASSSGGLGYTF.

V and J are TRBV7-9 and TRBJ1-2; unclear D gene. With 3 bases removed from V and 2 bases from J, the gap between germline ends came to 7 bases. The germline V gene encodes CDR1 SEHNR and CDR2 FQNEAQ (reference sequence). The CDR3 has 13 amino acids. The CDR3 nucleotides are TGTGCCAGCAGCTTCAGCAGGAACTATGGCTACACCTTC. The encoded protein is CASSFSRNYGYTF.